This TCR beta chain originates from a study of T cell repertoires in cytomegalovirus infection. The overall study: It was the public TCR beta signatures that indicated both CMV infection and matching HLA type.

TCRdb used MiXCR to reprocess the reads, holding one entry per CDR3 protein. The repertoire holds some 180,000 distinct CDR3 sequences, with about a sixth as singletons. Germline CDR1 reads SEHNR; CDR2 reads FQNEAQ (reference sequence). V was trimmed by 7 bases and J by 3 bases, leaving 19 bases between them. CDR3 length: 15 amino acids. Study-level results: Ex vivo responses were dominated by HLA-C-restricted CMV-specific TCR beta clonotypes. The study identified carriers of CMV plus the relevant HLA from cumulative public TCR beta family frequency.

To note about this clonotype: As yet, its antigen is unknown.

What was sequenced was CD8+ T cells from PBMCs. The V call is TRBV7-9, the J call TRBJ2-7; D not certain. The clonotype was recovered from a human donor in good health (CMV status not recorded). Some clones in this sample may be carry-over from other donors' samples. CDR3 in DNA: TGTGCCAGCATCCCCCAGGCAGGAGCTATCTACGAGCAGTACTTC. It translates to CASIPQAGAIYEQYF.